This TCR beta chain was recorded in a study of shared clonotypes between healthy human individuals. Study-level information: Three CD4 naive, three CD4 memory, two CD8 naive and one CD8 memory plate were used per donor. Broader study findings: The diversity represented, both genetic and in exposure history, was limited by few donors. Rarefaction demonstrated incomplete sorted-subset sequencing despite large depth.

This clone has a single count. What it binds is not known. The assay was immunoSEQ multiplex PCR, and TCRdb's table has in-frame clones only and misses some. The profile covers 2 million to 3 million clones, with about 92% appearing a single time and under 0.15% taken by the ten largest. The ends lost 7 bases at V and 5 bases at J; junction bases unmatched: 7. Germline V lookup: CDR1 MDHEN, CDR2 SYDVKM. This CDR3 region has 14 residues. This clonotype was obtained from a man in his late teens or twenties in good health. The chain employs TRBV28 and TRBJ1-1, with 10 bases aligning to TRBD1. Sequenced sample: naive CD4+ T cells sorted from blood. This sample's subset: CD45RA+ positively selected. CDR3 protein: CASKLGTGETEAFF. The CDR3 DNA sequence: TGTGCCAGCAAATTAGGGACAGGGGAAACTGAAGCTTTCTTT.